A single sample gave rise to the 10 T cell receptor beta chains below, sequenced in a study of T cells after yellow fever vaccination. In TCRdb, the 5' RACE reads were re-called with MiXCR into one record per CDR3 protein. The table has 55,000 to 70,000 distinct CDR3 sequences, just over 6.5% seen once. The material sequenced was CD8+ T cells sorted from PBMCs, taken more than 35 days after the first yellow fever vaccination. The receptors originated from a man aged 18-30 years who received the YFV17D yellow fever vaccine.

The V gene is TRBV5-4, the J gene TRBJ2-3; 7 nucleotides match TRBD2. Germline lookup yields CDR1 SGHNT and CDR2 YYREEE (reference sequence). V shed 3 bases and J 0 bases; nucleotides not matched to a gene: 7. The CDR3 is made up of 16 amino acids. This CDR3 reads CASSWGGVVSTDTQYF. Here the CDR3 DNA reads TGTGCCAGCAGCTGGGGGGGGGTCGTTAGCACAGATACGCAGTATTTT.

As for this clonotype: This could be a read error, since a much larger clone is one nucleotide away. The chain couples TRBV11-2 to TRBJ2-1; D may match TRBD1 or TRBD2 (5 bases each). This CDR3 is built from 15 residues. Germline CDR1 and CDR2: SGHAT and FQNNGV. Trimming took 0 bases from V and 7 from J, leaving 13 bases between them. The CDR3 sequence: CASSLDGGPLNEQFF. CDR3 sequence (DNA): TGTGCCAGCAGCTTAGATGGGGGACCCTTGAATGAGCAGTTCTTC.

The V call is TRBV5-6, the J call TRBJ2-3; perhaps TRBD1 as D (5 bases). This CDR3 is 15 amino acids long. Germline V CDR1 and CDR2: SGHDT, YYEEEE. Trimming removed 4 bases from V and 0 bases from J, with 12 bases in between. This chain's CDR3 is CASSRRDSSTDTQYF. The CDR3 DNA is TGTGCCAGCAGCCGCCGCGACAGTAGCACAGATACGCAGTATTTT. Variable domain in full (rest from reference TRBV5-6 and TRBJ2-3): DAGVTQSPTHLIKTRGQQVTLRCSPKSGHDTVSWYQQALGQGPQFIFQYYEEEERQRGNFPDRFSGHQFPNYSSELNVNALLLGDSALYLCASSRRDSSTDTQYFGPGTRLTVL.

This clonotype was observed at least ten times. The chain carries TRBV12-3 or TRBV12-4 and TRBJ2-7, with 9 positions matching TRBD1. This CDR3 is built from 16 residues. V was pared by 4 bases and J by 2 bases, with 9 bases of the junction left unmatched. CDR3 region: CASSSPAGQGTYEQYF. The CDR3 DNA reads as TGTGCCAGCAGTTCCCCGGCGGGACAGGGAACCTACGAGCAGTACTTC.

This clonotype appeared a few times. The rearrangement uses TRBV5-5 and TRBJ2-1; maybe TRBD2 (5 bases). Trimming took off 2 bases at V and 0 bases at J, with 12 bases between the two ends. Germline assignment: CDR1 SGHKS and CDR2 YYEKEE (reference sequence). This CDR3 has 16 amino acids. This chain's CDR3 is CASSFRTGSSYNEQFF. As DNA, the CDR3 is TGTGCCAGCAGCTTCCGGACTGGGAGCTCCTACAATGAGCAGTTCTTC.

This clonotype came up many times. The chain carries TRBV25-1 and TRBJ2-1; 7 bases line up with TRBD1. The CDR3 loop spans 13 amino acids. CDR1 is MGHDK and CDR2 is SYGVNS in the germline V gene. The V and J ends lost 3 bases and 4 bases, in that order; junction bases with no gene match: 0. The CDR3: CASSEGQYNEQFF. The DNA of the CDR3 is TGTGCCAGCAGTGAGGGACAGTACAATGAGCAGTTCTTC.

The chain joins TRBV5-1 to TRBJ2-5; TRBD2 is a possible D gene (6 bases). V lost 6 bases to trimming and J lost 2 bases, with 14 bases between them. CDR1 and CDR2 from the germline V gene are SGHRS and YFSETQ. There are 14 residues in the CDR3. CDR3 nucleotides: TGCGCCAGCACGGAGGGATACAAACAAGAGACCCAGTACTTC. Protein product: CASTEGYKQETQYF.

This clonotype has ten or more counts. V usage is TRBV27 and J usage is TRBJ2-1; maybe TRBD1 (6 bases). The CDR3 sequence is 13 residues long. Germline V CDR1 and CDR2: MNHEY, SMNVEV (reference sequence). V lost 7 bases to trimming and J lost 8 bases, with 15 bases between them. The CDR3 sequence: CASTLQGTDEQFF. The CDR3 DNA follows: TGTGCCAGCACACTACAGGGAACCGATGAGCAGTTCTTC.

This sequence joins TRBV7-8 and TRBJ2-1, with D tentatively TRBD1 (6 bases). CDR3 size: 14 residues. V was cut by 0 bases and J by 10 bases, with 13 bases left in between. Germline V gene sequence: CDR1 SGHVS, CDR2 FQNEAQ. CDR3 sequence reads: CASSLALQGNEQFF. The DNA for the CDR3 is TGTGCCAGCAGCTTAGCGTTACAGGGCAACGAGCAGTTCTTC. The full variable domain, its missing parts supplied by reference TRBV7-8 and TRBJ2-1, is GAGVSQSPRYKVAKRGQDVALRCDPISGHVSLFWYQQALGQGPEFLTYFQNEAQLDKSGLPSDRFFAERPEGSVSTLKIQRTQQEDSAVYLCASSLALQGNEQFFGPGTRLTVL.

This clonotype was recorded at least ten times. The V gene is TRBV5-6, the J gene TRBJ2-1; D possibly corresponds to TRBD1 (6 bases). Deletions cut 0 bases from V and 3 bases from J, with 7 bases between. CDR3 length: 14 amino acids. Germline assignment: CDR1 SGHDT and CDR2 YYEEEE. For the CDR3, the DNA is TGTGCCAGCAGCTTGGAGGACAGCTACAATGAGCAGTTCTTC. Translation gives CASSLEDSYNEQFF.